These 3 T cell receptor beta chains originate from one sample sequenced in a study of shared clonotypes between healthy human individuals. Only CD45RO-negative cells positively selected for CCR7 counted as naive CD8 cells, so terminally differentiated effector memory CD45RA+ cells were excluded. Produced via immunoSEQ multiplex PCR; TCRdb's table is partial and in-frame only. The sample contains about 2.2 million clones, approximately 94% of which appear only once. The source material was naive CD8+ T cells from PBMCs. The receptors derive from a man aged 18 to 30 in good health. Some clones in this sample may be carry-over from other donors' samples.

This rearrangement joins TRBV5-4 to TRBJ2-1; 7 nucleotides match TRBD1. J lost 15 bases, V lost 0 bases, and 6 bases had no gene match. Germline CDR1 reads SGHNT; CDR2 reads YYREEE (reference sequence). The CDR3 spans 12 residues. CDR3 bases: TGTGCCAGCAGCTTGGAAAACAGGGGTCGGTTCTTC. Its translation: CASSLENRGRFF.

As for this clone: The sample contains more than one DNA sequence encoding this CDR3. The rearrangement links TRBV9 to TRBJ2-7; the D is unclear. The length of the CDR3 is 14 residues. From germline, CDR1 is SGDLS and CDR2 YYNGEE. V shed 0 bases and J shed 3 bases, with 10 bases lying between them. The DNA of the CDR3 is TGTGCCAGCAGCGTAGGATCCGGCGGCTACGAGCAGTACTTC. It codes for CASSVGSGGYEQYF. Drawing the rest from reference TRBV9 and TRBJ2-7, the complete variable domain is DSGVTQTPKHLITATGQRVTLRCSPRSGDLSVYWYQQSLDQGLQFLIQYYNGEERAKGNILERFSAQQFPDLHSELNLSSLELGDSALYFCASSVGSGGYEQYFGPGTRLTVT.

V is TRBV30 and J is TRBJ1-2; 8 nucleotides align to TRBD1. Germline V lookup: CDR1 GTSNPN, CDR2 SVGIG (reference sequence). There are 14 residues in the CDR3. V shed 4 bases and J 4 bases; nucleotides not matched to a gene: 8. CDR3 in DNA: TGTGCCTGGATGGGCAGGGGGCGCTTCTATGGCTACACCTTC. Translated, it gives CAWMGRGRFYGYTF.